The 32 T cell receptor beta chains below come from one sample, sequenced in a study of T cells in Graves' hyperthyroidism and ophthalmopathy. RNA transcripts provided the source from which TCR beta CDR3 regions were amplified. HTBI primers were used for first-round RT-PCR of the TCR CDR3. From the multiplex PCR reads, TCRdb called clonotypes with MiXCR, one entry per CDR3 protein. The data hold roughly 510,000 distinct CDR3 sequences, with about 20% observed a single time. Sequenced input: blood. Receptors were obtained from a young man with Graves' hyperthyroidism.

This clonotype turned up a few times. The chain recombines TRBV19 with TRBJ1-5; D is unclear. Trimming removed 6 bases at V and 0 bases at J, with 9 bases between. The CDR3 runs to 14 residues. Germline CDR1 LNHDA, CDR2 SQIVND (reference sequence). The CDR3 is CASSTVHSNQPQHF. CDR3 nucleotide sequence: TGTGCCAGTAGCACAGTCCATAGCAATCAGCCCCAGCATTTT.

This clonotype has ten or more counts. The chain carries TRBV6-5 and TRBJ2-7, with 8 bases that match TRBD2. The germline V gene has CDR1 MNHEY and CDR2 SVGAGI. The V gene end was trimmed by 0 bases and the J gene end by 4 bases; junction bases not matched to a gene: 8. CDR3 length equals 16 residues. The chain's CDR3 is CASSYSPGGWGYEQYF. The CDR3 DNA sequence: TGTGCCAGCAGTTACTCGCCGGGAGGGTGGGGATACGAGCAGTACTTC.

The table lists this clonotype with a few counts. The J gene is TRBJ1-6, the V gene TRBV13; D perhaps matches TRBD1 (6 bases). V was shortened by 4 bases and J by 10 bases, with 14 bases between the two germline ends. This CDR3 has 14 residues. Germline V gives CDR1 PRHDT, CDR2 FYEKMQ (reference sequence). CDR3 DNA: TGTGCCAGCAGCTCCAGGGGCGGACAGTCACCCCTCCACTTT. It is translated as CASSSRGGQSPLHF.

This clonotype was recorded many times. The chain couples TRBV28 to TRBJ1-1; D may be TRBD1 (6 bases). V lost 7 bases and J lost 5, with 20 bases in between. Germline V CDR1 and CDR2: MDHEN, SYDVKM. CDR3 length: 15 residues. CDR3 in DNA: TGTGCCAGCATAACAGCCGGGGGCCATGATACTGAAGCTTTCTTT. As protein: CASITAGGHDTEAFF.

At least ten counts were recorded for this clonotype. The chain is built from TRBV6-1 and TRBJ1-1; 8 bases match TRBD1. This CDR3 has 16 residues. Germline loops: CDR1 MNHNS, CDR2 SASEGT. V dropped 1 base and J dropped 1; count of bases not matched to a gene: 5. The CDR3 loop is CASSEGRGRENTEAFF. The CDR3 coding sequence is TGTGCCAGCAGTGAAGGCAGGGGGCGGGAGAACACTGAAGCTTTCTTT.

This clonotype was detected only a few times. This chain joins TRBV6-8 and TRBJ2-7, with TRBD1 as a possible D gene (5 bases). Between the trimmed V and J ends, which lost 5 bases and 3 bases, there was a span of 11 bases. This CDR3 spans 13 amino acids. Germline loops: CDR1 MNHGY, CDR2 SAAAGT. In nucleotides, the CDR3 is TGTGCCAGCAGTAACCAGGGCTACTACGAGCAGTACTTC. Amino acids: CASSNQGYYEQYF.

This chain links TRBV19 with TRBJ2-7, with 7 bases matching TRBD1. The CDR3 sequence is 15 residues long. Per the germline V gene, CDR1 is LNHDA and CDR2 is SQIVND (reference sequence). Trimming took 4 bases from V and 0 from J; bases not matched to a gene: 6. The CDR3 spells CASSTTGTASYEQYF. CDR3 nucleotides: TGTGCCAGTAGTACGACCGGGACAGCCTCCTACGAGCAGTACTTC.

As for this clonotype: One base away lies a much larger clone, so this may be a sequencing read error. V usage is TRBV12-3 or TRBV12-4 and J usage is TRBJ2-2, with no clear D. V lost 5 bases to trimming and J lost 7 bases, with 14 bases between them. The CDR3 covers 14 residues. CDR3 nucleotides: TGTGCCAGCAGTCCCCGGGCCCACAGCGGGGAGCTGTTTTTT. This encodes CASSPRAHSGELFF.

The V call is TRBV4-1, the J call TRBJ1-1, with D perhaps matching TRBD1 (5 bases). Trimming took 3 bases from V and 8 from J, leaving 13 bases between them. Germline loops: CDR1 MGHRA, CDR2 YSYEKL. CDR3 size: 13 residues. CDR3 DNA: TGCGCCAGCAGCCACCCCGGGGGGGGAGAAGCTTTCTTT. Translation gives CASSHPGGGEAFF.

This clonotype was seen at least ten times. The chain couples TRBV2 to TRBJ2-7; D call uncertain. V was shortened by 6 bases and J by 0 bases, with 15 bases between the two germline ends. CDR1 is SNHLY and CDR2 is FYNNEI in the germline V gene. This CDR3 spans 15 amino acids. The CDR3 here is CASSAWEMYSYEQYF. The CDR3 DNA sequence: TGTGCCAGCAGCGCCTGGGAAATGTACTCCTACGAGCAGTACTTC.

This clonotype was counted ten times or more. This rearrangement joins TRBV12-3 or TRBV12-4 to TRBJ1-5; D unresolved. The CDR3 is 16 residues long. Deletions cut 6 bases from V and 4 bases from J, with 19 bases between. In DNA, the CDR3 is TGTGCCAGCAGCCCGGCGACGCTAAGAATGAATCAGCCCCAGCATTTT. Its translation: CASSPATLRMNQPQHF.

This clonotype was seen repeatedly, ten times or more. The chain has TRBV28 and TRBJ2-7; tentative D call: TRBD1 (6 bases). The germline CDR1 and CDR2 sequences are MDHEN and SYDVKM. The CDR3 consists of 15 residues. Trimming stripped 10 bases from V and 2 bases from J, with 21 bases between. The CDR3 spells CATALPGDPAYEQYF. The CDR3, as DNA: TGTGCCACGGCCCTCCCAGGGGATCCCGCCTACGAGCAGTACTTC.

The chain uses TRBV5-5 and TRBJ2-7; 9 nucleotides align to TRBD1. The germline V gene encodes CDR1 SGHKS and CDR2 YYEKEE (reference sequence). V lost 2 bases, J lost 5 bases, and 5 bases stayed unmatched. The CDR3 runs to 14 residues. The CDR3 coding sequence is TGTGCCAGCAGCTTAGGACAGGGGACGGACGAGCAGTACTTC. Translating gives CASSLGQGTDEQYF.

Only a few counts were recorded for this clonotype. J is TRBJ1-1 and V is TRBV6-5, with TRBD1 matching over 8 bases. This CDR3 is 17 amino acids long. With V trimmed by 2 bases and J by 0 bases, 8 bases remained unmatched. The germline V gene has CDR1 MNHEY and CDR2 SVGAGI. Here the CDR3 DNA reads TGTGCCAGCAGTTACGGGGGGGACAGGAGGATGAACACTGAAGCTTTCTTT. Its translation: CASSYGGDRRMNTEAFF.

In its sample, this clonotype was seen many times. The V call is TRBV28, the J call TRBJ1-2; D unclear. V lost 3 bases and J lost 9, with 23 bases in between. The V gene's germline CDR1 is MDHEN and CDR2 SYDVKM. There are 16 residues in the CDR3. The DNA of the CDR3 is TGTGCCAGCAGTTTCGGTAATCCGGATCTCCTCATAAGCTACACCTTC. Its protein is CASSFGNPDLLISYTF.

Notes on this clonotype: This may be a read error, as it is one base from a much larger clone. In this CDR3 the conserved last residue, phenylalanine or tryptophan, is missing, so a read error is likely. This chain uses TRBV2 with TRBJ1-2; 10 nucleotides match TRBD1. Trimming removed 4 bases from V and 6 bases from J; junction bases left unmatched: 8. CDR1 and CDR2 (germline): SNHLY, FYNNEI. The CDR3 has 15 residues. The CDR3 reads CASSAGTGAPHGYTY. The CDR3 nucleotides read TGTGCCAGCAGTGCCGGGACAGGGGCACCGCATGGCTACACCTAC.

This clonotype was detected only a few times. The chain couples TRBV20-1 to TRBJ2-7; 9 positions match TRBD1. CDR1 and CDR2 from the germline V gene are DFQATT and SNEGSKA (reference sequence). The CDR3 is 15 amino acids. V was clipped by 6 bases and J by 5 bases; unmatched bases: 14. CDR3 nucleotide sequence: TGCAGTGCCCTTAGAACCGGGACAGGGAGGAACGAGCAGTACTTC. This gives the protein CSALRTGTGRNEQYF.

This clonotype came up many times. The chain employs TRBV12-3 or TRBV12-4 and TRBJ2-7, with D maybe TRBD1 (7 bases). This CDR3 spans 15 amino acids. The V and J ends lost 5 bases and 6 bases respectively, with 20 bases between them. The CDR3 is CASSQGGHGPAEQYF. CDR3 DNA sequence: TGTGCCAGCAGTCAGGGGGGACATGGTCCCGCCGAGCAGTACTTC.

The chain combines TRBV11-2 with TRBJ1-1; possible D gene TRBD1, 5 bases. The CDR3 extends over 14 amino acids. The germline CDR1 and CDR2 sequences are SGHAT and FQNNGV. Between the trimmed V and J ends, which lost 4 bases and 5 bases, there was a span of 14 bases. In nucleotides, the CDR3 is TGTGCCAGCAGCTATCGGGACGGGCCTACTGAAGCTTTCTTT. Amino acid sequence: CASSYRDGPTEAFF.

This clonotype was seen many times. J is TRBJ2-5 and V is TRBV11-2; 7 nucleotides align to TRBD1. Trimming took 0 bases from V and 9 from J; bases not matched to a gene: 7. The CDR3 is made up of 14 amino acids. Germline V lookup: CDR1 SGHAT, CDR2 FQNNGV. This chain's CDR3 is CASSLEQGWESQYF. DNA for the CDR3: TGTGCCAGCAGCTTAGAACAGGGGTGGGAGTCCCAGTACTTC.

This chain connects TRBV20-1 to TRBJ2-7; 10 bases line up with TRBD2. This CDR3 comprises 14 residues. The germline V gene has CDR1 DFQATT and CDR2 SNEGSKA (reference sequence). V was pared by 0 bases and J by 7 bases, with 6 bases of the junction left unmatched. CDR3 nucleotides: TGCAGTGCTAGAGATACGCTAGCGGGAGTGGAGCAGTACTTC. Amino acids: CSARDTLAGVEQYF.

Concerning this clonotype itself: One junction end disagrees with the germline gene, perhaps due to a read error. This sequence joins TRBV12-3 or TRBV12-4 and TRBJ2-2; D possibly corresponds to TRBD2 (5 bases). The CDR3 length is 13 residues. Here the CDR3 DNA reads TGTGCCAGCAGTTGGACTTCCACCGAGGAGCTGTTTTTT. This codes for CASSWTSTEELFF.

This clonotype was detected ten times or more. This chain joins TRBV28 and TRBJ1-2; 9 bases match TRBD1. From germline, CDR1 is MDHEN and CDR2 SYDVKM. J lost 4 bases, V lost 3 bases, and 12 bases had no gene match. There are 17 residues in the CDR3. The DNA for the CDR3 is TGTGCCAGCAGTTTGCCCGGGACAGGGATCCTATCCTATGGCTACACCTTC. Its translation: CASSLPGTGILSYGYTF.

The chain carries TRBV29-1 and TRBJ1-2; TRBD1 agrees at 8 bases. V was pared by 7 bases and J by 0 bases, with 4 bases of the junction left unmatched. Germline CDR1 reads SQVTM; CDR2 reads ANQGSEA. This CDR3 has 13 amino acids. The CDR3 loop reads CSGRQGPNYGYTF. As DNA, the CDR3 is TGCAGCGGCCGACAGGGGCCTAACTATGGCTACACCTTC.

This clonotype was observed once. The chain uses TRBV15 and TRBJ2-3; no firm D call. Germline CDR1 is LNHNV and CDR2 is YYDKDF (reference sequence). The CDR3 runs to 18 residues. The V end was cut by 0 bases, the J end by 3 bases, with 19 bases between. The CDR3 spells CATSRDWFAFAVTDTQYF. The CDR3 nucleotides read TGTGCCACCAGCAGAGATTGGTTTGCCTTTGCTGTGACAGATACGCAGTATTTT.

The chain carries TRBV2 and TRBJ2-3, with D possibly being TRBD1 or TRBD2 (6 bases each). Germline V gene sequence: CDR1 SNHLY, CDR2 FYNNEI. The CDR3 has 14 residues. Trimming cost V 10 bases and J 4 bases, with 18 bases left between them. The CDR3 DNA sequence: TGTGCCACTTTGAGGGGGGTTTGGGCAGATACGCAGTATTTT. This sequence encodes CATLRGVWADTQYF.

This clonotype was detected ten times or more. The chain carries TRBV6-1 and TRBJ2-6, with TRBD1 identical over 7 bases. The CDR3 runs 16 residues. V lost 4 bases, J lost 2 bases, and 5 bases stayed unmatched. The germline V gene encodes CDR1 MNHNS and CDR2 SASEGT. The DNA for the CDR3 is TGTGCCAGCAGTGTTGACAGGGTAGCTGGGGCCAACGTCCTGACTTTC. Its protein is CASSVDRVAGANVLTF.

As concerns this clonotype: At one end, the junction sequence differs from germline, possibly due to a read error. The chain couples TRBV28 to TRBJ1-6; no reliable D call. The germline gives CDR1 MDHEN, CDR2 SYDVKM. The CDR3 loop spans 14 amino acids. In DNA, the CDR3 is TGTGCCAGCAGTGGTACCTCCCATAATTCACCCCTCCACTTT. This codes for CASSGTSHNSPLHF.

CDR3 in amino acids: CASSWGTGGYNEQFF. The DNA for the CDR3 is TGTGCCAGTAGTTGGGGGACAGGGGGCTACAATGAGCAGTTCTTC. The V and J genes are TRBV19 and TRBJ2-1; 11 nucleotides align to TRBD1. This CDR3 spans 15 amino acids. Per the germline V gene, CDR1 is LNHDA and CDR2 is SQIVND (reference sequence). Trimming removed 5 bases from V and 3 bases from J; junction bases left unmatched: 3. The full variable domain, with the rest looked up from reference TRBV19 and TRBJ2-1, is DGGITQSPKYLFRKEGQNVTLSCEQNLNHDAMYWYRQDPGQGLRLIYYSQIVNDFQKGDIAEGYSVSREKKESFPLTVTSAQKNPTAFYLCASSWGTGGYNEQFFGPGTRLTVL.

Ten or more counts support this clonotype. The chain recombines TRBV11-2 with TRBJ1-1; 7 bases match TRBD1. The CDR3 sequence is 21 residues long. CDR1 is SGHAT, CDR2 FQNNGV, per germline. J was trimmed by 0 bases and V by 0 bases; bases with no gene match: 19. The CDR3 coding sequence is TGTGCCAGCAGCTTAGAACCCCCAACCCCCCTGACAGGGAACATGAACACTGAAGCTTTCTTT. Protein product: CASSLEPPTPLTGNMNTEAFF.

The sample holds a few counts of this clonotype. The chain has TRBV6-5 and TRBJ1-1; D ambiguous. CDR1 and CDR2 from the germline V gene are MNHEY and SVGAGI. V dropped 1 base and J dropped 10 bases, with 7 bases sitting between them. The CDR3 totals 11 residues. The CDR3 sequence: CASSYLDGAFF. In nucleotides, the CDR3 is TGTGCCAGCAGTTACTTAGACGGAGCTTTCTTT.

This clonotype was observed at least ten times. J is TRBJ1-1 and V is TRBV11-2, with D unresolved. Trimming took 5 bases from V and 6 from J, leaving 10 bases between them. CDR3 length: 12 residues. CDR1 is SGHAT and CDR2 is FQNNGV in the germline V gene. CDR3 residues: CASSLTPAEAFF. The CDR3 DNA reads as TGTGCCAGCAGCCTGACACCCGCTGAAGCTTTCTTT.